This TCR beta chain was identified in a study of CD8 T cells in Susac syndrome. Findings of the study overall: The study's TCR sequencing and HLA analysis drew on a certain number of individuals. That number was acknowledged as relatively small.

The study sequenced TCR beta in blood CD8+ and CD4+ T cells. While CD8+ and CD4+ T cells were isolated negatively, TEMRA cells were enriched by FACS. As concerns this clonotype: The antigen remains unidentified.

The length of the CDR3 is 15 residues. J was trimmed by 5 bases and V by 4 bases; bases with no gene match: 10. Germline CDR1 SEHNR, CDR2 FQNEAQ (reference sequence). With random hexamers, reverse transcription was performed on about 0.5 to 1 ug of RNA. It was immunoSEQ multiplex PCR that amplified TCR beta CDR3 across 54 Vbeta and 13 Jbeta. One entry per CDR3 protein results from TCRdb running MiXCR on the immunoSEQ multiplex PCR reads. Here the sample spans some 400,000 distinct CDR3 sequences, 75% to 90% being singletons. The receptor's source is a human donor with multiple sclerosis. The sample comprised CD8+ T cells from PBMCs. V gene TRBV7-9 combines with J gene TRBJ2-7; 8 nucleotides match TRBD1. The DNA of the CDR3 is TGTGCCAGCAGCTCCTCGGACAGGGATGTCCACGAGCAGTACTTC. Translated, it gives CASSSSDRDVHEQYF. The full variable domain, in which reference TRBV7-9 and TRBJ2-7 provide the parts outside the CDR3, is DTGVSQNPRHKITKRGQNVTFRCDPISEHNRLYWYRQTLGQGPEFLTYFQNEAQLEKSRLLSDRFSAERPKGSFSTLEIQRTEQGDSAMYLCASSSSDRDVHEQYFGPGTRLTVT.